This TCR beta chain comes out of a study of blood T cell repertoires in COVID-19. Study summary: Specimens from acute and convalescent COVID-19 originated in the United States, Italy and Spain. Sample material is recorded as cDNA or gDNA derived from T cells, B-cell-depleted T cells, or PBMCs.

Per the original data handling: Estimation of nucleated cell counts was performed using reference gene primer amplification. Profiled with immunoSEQ multiplex PCR; TCRdb holds only in-frame clones, not every one. D and trimming were read from the DNA, whereas the V and J calls and clone size are those reported in that table. The sample has roughly 200,000 clones, more than 60% seen once. Germline V gene sequence: CDR1 SGHRS, CDR2 YFSETQ. The V end lost 3 bases, the J end lost 1 base, and 20 bases lay between the germline ends. This CDR3 is 19 amino acids long. Sequenced: peripheral blood. This TCR derives from a man over 45 who had recovered from COVID-19. The V and J genes are TRBV5-1 and TRBJ2-6; maybe TRBD1 (6 bases). As DNA, the CDR3 is TGCGCCAGCAGCTCTACAGCCGGGACATCGCTATCTGGGGCCAACGTCCTGACTTTC. This gives the protein CASSSTAGTSLSGANVLTF.